What follows are 11 T cell receptor beta chains derived from one specimen sequenced in a study of blood T cell repertoires in COVID-19. The protocol was immunoSEQ multiplex PCR, while the TCRdb copy is restricted to in-frame clones and leaves out a portion. This table has just over 60,000 clones, approximately 79% appearing once. The source material was peripheral blood. The receptors were gathered from a woman older than 75 with active or convalescent COVID-19.

V usage is TRBV18 and J usage is TRBJ1-3; D call uncertain. Looked up from germline, CDR1 is KGHSH and CDR2 is LQKENI. Trimming took off 1 base at V and 0 bases at J, with 13 bases between the two ends. This CDR3 spans 17 amino acids. Here the CDR3 reads CASSPLPSTSSGNTIYF. In nucleotides, the CDR3 is TGTGCCAGCTCACCACTTCCTTCGACTAGCTCTGGAAACACCATATATTTT.

The V call is TRBV30, the J call TRBJ2-5, with TRBD2 identical over 8 bases. CDR1 GTSNPN and CDR2 SVGIG come from the germline V gene (reference sequence). The CDR3 extends over 15 amino acids. V was clipped by 2 bases and J by 1 base; unmatched bases: 6. The CDR3 DNA follows: TGTGCCTGGAGTTGGGCTAGCGGGCCCCAAGAGACCCAGTACTTC. As protein: CAWSWASGPQETQYF.

The rearrangement links TRBV2 to TRBJ1-1; 7 bases map to TRBD1. V gave up 6 bases and J gave up 5 bases; unmatched junction bases: 12. The CDR3 contains 15 residues. Germline CDR1 SNHLY, CDR2 FYNNEI. The DNA for the CDR3 is TGTGCCAGCAGCTCCCGAGACAGGGCGAGGACTGAAGCTTTCTTT. It specifies CASSSRDRARTEAFF.

CDR3 sequence: CASSALERGYEQFF. The CDR3 nucleotides read TGTGCCAGCAGTGCCCTTGAAAGGGGCTATGAGCAGTTCTTC. The rearrangement uses TRBV25-1 and TRBJ2-1, with TRBD1 as a possible D gene (5 bases). CDR3 length: 14 residues. Germline V CDR1 and CDR2: MGHDK, SYGVNS. Trimming removed 4 bases at V and 8 bases at J, with 15 bases between.

The CDR3 DNA sequence: TGCGCCAGCAGCTTGACAGGGTTCACTGAAGCTTTCTTT. It encodes CASSLTGFTEAFF. V gene TRBV5-1 combines with J gene TRBJ1-1, with D possibly matching TRBD1 (6 bases). Germline loops: CDR1 SGHRS, CDR2 YFSETQ. With 1 base removed from V and 4 bases from J, the gap between germline ends came to 8 bases. This CDR3 region has 13 residues.

This clone came up once. The rearrangement uses TRBV7-2 and TRBJ2-7, with a possible D match to TRBD1 (5 bases). This CDR3 is built from 13 residues. V was clipped by 0 bases and J by 4 bases, with 7 bases between them. The germline CDR1 and CDR2 sequences are SGHTA and FQGNSA. CDR3 in DNA: TGTGCCAGCAGCTTAGCCGACAGATACGAGCAGTACTTC. This translates into CASSLADRYEQYF.

The chain combines TRBV5-4 with TRBJ1-1, with TRBD1 matching over 9 bases. This CDR3 comprises 17 residues. The V segment lost 3 bases and the J segment 6 bases; nucleotides outside the gene matches: 15. CDR1 is SGHNT, CDR2 YYREEE, per germline (reference sequence). CDR3 residues: CASSWDLGQGRVAEAFF. DNA for the CDR3: TGTGCCAGCAGCTGGGACCTCGGACAGGGGCGAGTCGCTGAAGCTTTCTTT.

At least ten counts were recorded for this clone. This sample also contains other DNA sequences that code for the same CDR3. This chain uses TRBV5-1 with TRBJ1-5; the match to TRBD1 covers 9 bases. Germline loops: CDR1 SGHRS, CDR2 YFSETQ. V trimming: 3 bases; J trimming: 4 bases; junction bases outside the gene matches: 8. The CDR3 loop spans 16 amino acids. CDR3 residues: CASSWGDREGNQPQHF. The DNA for the CDR3 is TGCGCCAGCAGCTGGGGGGACAGGGAAGGGAATCAGCCCCAGCATTTT.

The chain joins TRBV11-3 to TRBJ2-2, with TRBD2 matching over 7 bases. The CDR3 extends over 14 amino acids. Germline CDR1 reads SGHNT; CDR2 reads YENEEA. Trimming cost V 3 bases and J 7 bases; bases outside gene matches: 5. The CDR3 coding sequence is TGTGCCAGCAGCTTCAGCGGGGAGGTCGGGGAGCTGTTTTTT. Translating gives CASSFSGEVGELFF.

The genes are TRBV7-3 and TRBJ1-4; D might be TRBD1 (6 bases). The length of the CDR3 is 15 residues. The V gene's germline CDR1 is SGHTA and CDR2 FQGTGA. V shed 5 bases and J shed 7 bases, with 17 bases lying between them. The CDR3 protein is CASSPIRGSGEKLFF. In nucleotides, the CDR3 is TGTGCCAGCAGCCCTATCAGGGGAAGCGGTGAAAAACTGTTTTTT.

This rearrangement joins TRBV19 to TRBJ1-2; D is unclear. CDR3 length: 14 residues. Between the trimmed V and J ends, which lost 1 base and 2 bases, there was a span of 8 bases. Germline CDR1 is LNHDA and CDR2 is SQIVND (reference sequence). CDR3 in amino acids: CASSIGVGNYGYTF. CDR3 nucleotide sequence: TGTGCCAGTAGTATAGGCGTCGGGAACTATGGCTACACCTTC.